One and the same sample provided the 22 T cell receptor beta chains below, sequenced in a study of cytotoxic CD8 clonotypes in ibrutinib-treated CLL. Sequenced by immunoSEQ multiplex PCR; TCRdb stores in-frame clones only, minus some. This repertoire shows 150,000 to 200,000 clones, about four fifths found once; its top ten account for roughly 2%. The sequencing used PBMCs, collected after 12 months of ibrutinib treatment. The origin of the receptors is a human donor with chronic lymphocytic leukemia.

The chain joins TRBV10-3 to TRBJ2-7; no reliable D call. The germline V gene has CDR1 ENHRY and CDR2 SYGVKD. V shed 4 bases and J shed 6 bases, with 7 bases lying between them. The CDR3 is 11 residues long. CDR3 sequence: CAISARSEQYF. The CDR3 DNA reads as TGTGCCATCAGTGCCCGATCCGAGCAGTACTTC.

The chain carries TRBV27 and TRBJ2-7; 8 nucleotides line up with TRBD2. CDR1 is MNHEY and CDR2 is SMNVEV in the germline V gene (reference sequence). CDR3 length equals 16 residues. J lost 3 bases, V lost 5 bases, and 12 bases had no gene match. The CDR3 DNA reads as TGTGCCAGCAGTCCCCTGGGGCTAGCGGGCATCTACGAGCAGTACTTC. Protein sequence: CASSPLGLAGIYEQYF.

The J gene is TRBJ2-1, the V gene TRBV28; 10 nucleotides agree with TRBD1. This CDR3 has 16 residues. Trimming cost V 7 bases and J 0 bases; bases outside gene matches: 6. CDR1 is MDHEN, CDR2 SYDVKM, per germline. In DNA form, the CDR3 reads TGTGCCAGCACCGGGGGGGACAGGGGCTCCTACAATGAGCAGTTCTTC. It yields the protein CASTGGDRGSYNEQFF.

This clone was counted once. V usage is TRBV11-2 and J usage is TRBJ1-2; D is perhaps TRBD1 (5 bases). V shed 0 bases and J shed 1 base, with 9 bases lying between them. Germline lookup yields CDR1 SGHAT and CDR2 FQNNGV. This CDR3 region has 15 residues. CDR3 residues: CASSLEGGFNYGYTF. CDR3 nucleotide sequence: TGTGCCAGCAGCTTAGAGGGGGGGTTTAACTATGGCTACACCTTC.

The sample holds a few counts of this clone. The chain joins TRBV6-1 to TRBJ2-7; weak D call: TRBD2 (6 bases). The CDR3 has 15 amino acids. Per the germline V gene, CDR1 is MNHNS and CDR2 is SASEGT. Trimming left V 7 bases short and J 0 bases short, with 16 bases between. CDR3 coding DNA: TGTGCCAGCACCGGAGGGGTTCGGCACTCCTACGAGCAGTACTTC. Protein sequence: CASTGGVRHSYEQYF.

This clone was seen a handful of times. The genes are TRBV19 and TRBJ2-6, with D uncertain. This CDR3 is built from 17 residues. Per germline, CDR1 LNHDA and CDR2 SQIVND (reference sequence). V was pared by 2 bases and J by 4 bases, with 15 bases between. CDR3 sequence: CASSIKLRSEGANVLTF. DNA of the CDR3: TGTGCCAGTAGTATAAAACTCCGGTCAGAGGGGGCCAACGTCCTGACTTTC. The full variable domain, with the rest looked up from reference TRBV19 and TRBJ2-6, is DGGITQSPKYLFRKEGQNVTLSCEQNLNHDAMYWYRQDPGQGLRLIYYSQIVNDFQKGDIAEGYSVSREKKESFPLTVTSAQKNPTAFYLCASSIKLRSEGANVLTFGAGSRLTVL.

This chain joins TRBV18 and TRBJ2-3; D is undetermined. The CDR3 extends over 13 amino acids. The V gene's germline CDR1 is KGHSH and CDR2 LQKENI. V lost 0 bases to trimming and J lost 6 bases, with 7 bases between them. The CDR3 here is CASSPPAEDTQYF. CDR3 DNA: TGTGCCAGCTCACCACCAGCCGAGGATACGCAGTATTTT.

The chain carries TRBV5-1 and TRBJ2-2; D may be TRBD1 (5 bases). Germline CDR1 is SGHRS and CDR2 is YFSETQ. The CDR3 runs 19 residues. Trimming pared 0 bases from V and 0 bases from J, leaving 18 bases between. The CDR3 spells CASSLGGLSPPANTGELFF. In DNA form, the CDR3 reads TGCGCCAGCAGCTTGGGGGGCCTATCCCCACCTGCGAACACCGGGGAGCTGTTTTTT.

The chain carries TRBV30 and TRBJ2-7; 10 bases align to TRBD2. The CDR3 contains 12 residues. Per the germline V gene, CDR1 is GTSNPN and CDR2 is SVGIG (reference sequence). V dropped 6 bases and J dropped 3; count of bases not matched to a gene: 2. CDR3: CACSGGIYEQYF. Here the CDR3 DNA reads TGTGCCTGTAGCGGGGGGATCTACGAGCAGTACTTC.

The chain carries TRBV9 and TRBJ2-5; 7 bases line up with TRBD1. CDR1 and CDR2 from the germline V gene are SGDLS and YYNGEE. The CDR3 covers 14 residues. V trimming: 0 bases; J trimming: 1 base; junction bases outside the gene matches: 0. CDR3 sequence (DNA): TGTGCCAGCAGCGTAGGACAGGGCCAAGAGACCCAGTACTTC. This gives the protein CASSVGQGQETQYF. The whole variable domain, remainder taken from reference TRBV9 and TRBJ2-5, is DSGVTQTPKHLITATGQRVTLRCSPRSGDLSVYWYQQSLDQGLQFLIQYYNGEERAKGNILERFSAQQFPDLHSELNLSSLELGDSALYFCASSVGQGQETQYFGPGTRLLVL.

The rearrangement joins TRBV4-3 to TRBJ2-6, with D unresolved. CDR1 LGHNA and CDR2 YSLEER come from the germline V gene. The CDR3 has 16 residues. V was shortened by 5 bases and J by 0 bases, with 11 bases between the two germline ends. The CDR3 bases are TGCGCCAGCAGCGCCACCGTCATCTCTGGGGCCAACGTCCTGACTTTC. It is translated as CASSATVISGANVLTF.

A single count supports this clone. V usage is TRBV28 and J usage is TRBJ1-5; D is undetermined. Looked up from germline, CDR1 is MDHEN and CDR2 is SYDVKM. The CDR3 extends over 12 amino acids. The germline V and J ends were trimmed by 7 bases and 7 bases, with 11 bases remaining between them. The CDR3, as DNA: TGTGCCAGCACGGCGGCGAAGCAGCCCCAGCATTTT. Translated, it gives CASTAAKQPQHF.

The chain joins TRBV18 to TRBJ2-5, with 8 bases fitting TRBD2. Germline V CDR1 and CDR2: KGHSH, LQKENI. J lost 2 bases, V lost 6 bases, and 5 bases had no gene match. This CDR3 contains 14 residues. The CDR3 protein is CASSPTSVQETQYF. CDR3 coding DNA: TGTGCCAGCTCTCCGACTAGCGTTCAAGAGACCCAGTACTTC.

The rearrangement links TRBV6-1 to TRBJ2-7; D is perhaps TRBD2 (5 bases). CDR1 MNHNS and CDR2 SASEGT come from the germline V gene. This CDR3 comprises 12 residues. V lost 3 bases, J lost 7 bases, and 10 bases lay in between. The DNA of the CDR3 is TGTGCCAGCAGTGAGAGGGTCGGGGAGCAGTACTTC. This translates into CASSERVGEQYF.

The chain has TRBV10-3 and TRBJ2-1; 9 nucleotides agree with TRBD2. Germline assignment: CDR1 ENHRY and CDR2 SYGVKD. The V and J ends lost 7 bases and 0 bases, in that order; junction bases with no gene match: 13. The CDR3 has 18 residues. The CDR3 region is CAITGTSSLGGSYNEQFF. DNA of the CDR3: TGTGCCATCACAGGGACTAGCTCCTTAGGGGGCTCCTACAATGAGCAGTTCTTC.

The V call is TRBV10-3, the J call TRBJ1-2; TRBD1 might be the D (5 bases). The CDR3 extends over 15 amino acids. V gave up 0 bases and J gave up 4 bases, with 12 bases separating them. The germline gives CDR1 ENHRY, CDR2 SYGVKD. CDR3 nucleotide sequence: TGTGCCATCAGTGAGTCGGGCCGGGACTCCTATGGCTACACCTTC. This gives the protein CAISESGRDSYGYTF.

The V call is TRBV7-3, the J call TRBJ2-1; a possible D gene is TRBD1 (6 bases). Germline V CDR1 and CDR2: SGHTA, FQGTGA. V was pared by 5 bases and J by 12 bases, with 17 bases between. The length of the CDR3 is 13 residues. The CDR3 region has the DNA TGTGCCAGCAGCCAAGGGCAGGGGCGGGTGCAGTTCTTC. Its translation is CASSQGQGRVQFF.

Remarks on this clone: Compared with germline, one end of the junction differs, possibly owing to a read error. The CDR3 DNA sequence: TGTGCTAGCAGTCCCAACGTGGGGGACAGCACCATATATTTT. Translated, it gives CASSPNVGDSTIYF. J is TRBJ1-3 and V is TRBV7-7, with 7 bases matching TRBD1. There are 14 residues in the CDR3. CDR1 is SSHAT and CDR2 is FNYEAQ in the germline V gene (reference sequence).

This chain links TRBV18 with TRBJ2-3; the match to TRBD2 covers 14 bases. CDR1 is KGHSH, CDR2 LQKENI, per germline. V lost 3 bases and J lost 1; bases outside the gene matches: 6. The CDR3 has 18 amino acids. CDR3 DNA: TGTGCCAGCTCACCGGGACTAGCGGGAGTAGGAGGCACAGATACGCAGTATTTT. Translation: CASSPGLAGVGGTDTQYF.

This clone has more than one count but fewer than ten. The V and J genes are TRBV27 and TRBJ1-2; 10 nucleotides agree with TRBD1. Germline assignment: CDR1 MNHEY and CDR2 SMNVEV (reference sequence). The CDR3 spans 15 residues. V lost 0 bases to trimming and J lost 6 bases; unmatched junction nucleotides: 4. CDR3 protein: CASSLSDRGRNGYTF. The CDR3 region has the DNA TGTGCCAGCAGTTTATCCGACAGGGGGCGGAATGGCTACACCTTC.

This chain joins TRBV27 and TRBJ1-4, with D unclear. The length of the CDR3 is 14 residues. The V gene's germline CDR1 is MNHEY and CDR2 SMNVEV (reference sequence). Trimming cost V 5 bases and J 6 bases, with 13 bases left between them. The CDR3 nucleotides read TGTGCCAGCAGTCTTTTGATGGGGTATGAAAAACTGTTTTTT. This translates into CASSLLMGYEKLFF. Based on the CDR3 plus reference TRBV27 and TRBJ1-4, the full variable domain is EAQVTQNPRYLITVTGKKLTVTCSQNMNHEYMSWYRQDPGLGLRQIYYSMNVEVTDKGDVPEGYKVSRKEKRNFPLILESPSPNQTSLYFCASSLLMGYEKLFFGSGTQLSVL.

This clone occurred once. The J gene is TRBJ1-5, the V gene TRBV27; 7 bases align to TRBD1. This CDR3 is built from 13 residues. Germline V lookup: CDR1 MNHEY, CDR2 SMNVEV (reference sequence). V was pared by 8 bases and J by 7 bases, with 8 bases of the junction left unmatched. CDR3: CASGDRENQPQHF. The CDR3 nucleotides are TGTGCCAGCGGAGACAGGGAAAACCAGCCCCAGCATTTT.